These 19 T cell receptor beta chains were all obtained from the same sample, sequenced in a study of OX40 agonist ivuxolimab in advanced cancers. Libraries were prepared through the immunoSEQ multiplex PCR assay. This immuneACCESS table, as held by TCRdb, lists in-frame sequences with V and J called but not all clones. Of the missing ones, under half trace to an unresolved V gene in checked studies; the others have no known cause. The sample table records about 48,000 clones; roughly 81% of these occur just once. The ten largest clones add up to around 7% of the sample. The sequenced sample was CD4+ or CD8+ T cells sorted from blood, obtained in a trial of the OX40 agonist ivuxolimab. Source of these receptors: an adult with an advanced solid tumor such as melanoma, head and neck, liver or kidney cancer.

V is TRBV27 and J is TRBJ2-1; 12 bases align to TRBD2. Looked up from germline, CDR1 is MNHEY and CDR2 is SMNVEV (reference sequence). There are 15 residues in the CDR3. Trimming removed 5 bases from V and 4 bases from J; junction bases left unmatched: 3. In nucleotides, the CDR3 is TGTGCCAGCAGTGTGACTAGCGGGGGATACAATGAGCAGTTCTTC. This translates into CASSVTSGGYNEQFF.

The chain couples TRBV2 to TRBJ2-7; D possibly corresponds to TRBD2 (5 bases). The V gene's germline CDR1 is SNHLY and CDR2 FYNNEI. V was shortened by 3 bases and J by 2 bases, with 14 bases between the two germline ends. This CDR3 is built from 15 residues. The DNA of the CDR3 is TGTGCCAGCAGTGACGAGCGGAGTCTAACCTACGAGCAGTACTTC. Its protein is CASSDERSLTYEQYF.

The chain links TRBV29-1 to TRBJ1-4, with D tentatively TRBD1 (5 bases). Germline CDR1 is SQVTM and CDR2 is ANQGSEA. CDR3 size: 14 residues. Trimming removed 6 bases from V and 3 bases from J, with 14 bases in between. This chain's CDR3 is CSVDPGTANEKLFF. CDR3 coding DNA: TGCAGCGTAGACCCAGGGACGGCTAATGAAAAACTGTTTTTT.

The chain is built from TRBV11-3 and TRBJ2-1; 8 bases agree with TRBD2. V was clipped by 2 bases and J by 5 bases; unmatched bases: 8. Germline-derived CDR1 and CDR2 are SGHNT and YENEEA. This CDR3 has 16 amino acids. The CDR3 nucleotides are TGTGCCAGCAGCTTACGGTTGGGCGGGAGGAACAATGAGCAGTTCTTC. Its protein product is CASSLRLGGRNNEQFF.

By frequency in the sample, this clone is medium-sized. The rearrangement joins TRBV16 to TRBJ1-2, with D possibly TRBD1 on 6 matching bases. The CDR3 consists of 16 residues. Germline V gene sequence: CDR1 KGHSY, CDR2 FQNENV. Trimming cost V 0 bases and J 6 bases, with 17 bases left between them. The CDR3 region is CASSQSIQGSGNGYTF. The CDR3 coding sequence is TGTGCCAGCAGCCAATCGATCCAGGGGAGTGGGAATGGCTACACCTTC.

This chain joins TRBV10-3 and TRBJ1-3; TRBD1 agrees at 7 bases. The CDR3 consists of 14 residues. In germline, CDR1 is ENHRY, CDR2 SYGVKD. V shed 7 bases and J 0 bases; nucleotides not matched to a gene: 3. CDR3 amino acids: CAITRDSSGNTIYF. CDR3 DNA: TGTGCCATCACCAGGGACAGCTCTGGAAACACCATATATTTT.

This chain joins TRBV11-2 and TRBJ2-3, with 8 bases fitting TRBD2. The V and J ends lost 4 bases and 3 bases, in that order; junction bases with no gene match: 9. The CDR3 covers 16 residues. Looked up from germline, CDR1 is SGHAT and CDR2 is FQNNGV. CDR3: CASSSSGTSLTDTQYF. The CDR3, as DNA: TGTGCCAGCAGCTCCTCCGGGACTAGTTTGACAGATACGCAGTATTTT.

This sequence joins TRBV11-2 and TRBJ1-1; TRBD1 matches at 8 bases. With 3 bases clipped from V and 1 base from J, the junction kept 1 base outside the gene matches. There are 14 residues in the CDR3. CDR1 SGHAT and CDR2 FQNNGV come from the germline V gene. In DNA form, the CDR3 reads TGTGCCAGCAGCTTCGGGACAGGGAACACTGAAGCTTTCTTT. Encoded protein: CASSFGTGNTEAFF.

The chain employs TRBV27 and TRBJ1-2; 9 bases fit TRBD1. V lost 6 bases to trimming and J lost 4 bases; unmatched junction nucleotides: 6. Germline V lookup: CDR1 MNHEY, CDR2 SMNVEV (reference sequence). This CDR3 comprises 14 residues. Here the CDR3 DNA reads TGTGCCAGCAGGGGACAGGGTTCGGGCTATGGCTACACCTTC. Translation: CASRGQGSGYGYTF.

The chain is built from TRBV28 and TRBJ1-6, with TRBD1 as a possible D gene (5 bases). Looked up from germline, CDR1 is MDHEN and CDR2 is SYDVKM. V dropped 6 bases and J dropped 6 bases, with 15 bases sitting between them. CDR3 length: 15 amino acids. The CDR3 spells CASRPAGPPNSPLHF. Here the CDR3 DNA reads TGTGCCAGCAGGCCCGCGGGGCCTCCTAATTCACCCCTCCACTTT.

This clone showed up just a few times. The chain joins TRBV11-2 to TRBJ2-3; TRBD2 matches 7 bases. Germline V gene data show CDR1 as SGHAT and CDR2 as FQNNGV. With 5 bases clipped from V and 4 bases from J, the junction kept 9 bases outside the gene matches. This CDR3 spans 15 amino acids. The CDR3 loop is CASSLSGTTPDTQYF. Written as DNA, the CDR3 is TGTGCCAGCAGCCTATCCGGGACTACGCCAGATACGCAGTATTTT.

This clone was observed a handful of times. The chain uses TRBV5-6 and TRBJ2-1; TRBD1 matches at 10 bases. In germline, CDR1 is SGHDT, CDR2 YYEEEE. The CDR3 consists of 14 residues. The trim removed 3 bases at V and 11 bases at J, leaving 8 bases unmatched. The CDR3 DNA reads as TGTGCCAGCAGCTCCCGGGACAGGGGTCCCCAGCAGTTCTTC. Protein sequence: CASSSRDRGPQQFF.

The sample holds one count of this clone. This chain joins TRBV19 and TRBJ1-2, with D unresolved. Germline V CDR1 and CDR2: LNHDA, SQIVND (reference sequence). Trimming shortened V by 3 bases and J by 4 bases, and 12 bases separated the two germline ends. CDR3 length equals 14 residues. DNA for the CDR3: TGTGCCAGTAGTATTCGGGAGGCACCCTATGGCTACACCTTC. Its translation: CASSIREAPYGYTF.

V is TRBV7-9 and J is TRBJ2-1; D is uncertain. This CDR3 has 13 residues. Trimming stripped 5 bases from V and 5 bases from J, with 10 bases between. Per germline, CDR1 SEHNR and CDR2 FQNEAQ (reference sequence). For the CDR3, the DNA is TGTGCCAGCAGCCCCTTTTCAGACAATGAGCAGTTCTTC. Translation gives CASSPFSDNEQFF.

The J gene is TRBJ2-7, the V gene TRBV12-5, with 7 bases aligning to TRBD1. Germline V gene sequence: CDR1 LGHNT, CDR2 FRNRAP. After removal of 6 bases from V and 2 bases from J, the junction contained 10 bases not matched to a gene. The CDR3 consists of 15 residues. CDR3 protein: CASGLFRDRPYEQYF. In DNA, the CDR3 is TGTGCTAGTGGGCTCTTCCGGGACAGACCCTACGAGCAGTACTTC.

V gene TRBV30 combines with J gene TRBJ1-2; D unclear. V was clipped by 7 bases and J by 4 bases, with 7 bases between them. The V gene's germline CDR1 is GTSNPN and CDR2 SVGIG (reference sequence). The CDR3 sequence is 10 residues long. This CDR3 reads CASGGYGYTF. CDR3 bases: TGTGCCTCAGGAGGCTATGGCTACACCTTC.

The gene calls are TRBV29-1 and TRBJ2-3, with a weak D call TRBD2 (6 bases). Trimming took 7 bases from V and 4 from J, leaving 18 bases between them. Germline V gene data show CDR1 as SQVTM and CDR2 as ANQGSEA. The CDR3 is 14 amino acids. CDR3 sequence reads: CSGTTGLGADTQYF. The DNA of the CDR3 is TGCAGCGGGACTACCGGGCTCGGCGCAGATACGCAGTATTTT.

This clone was recorded a few times. V is TRBV10-1 and J is TRBJ2-7; D call uncertain. CDR1 WNHNN and CDR2 SYGVQD come from the germline V gene (reference sequence). The CDR3 spans 15 residues. The germline V and J ends were trimmed by 3 bases and 0 bases, with 12 bases remaining between them. The CDR3 nucleotides read TGCGCCAGCAGTGATAACAACTCCCCCTCCTACGAGCAGTACTTC. It codes for CASSDNNSPSYEQYF.

This clone came up a few times. The chain links TRBV7-8 to TRBJ2-4; the match to TRBD1 covers 9 bases. The CDR3 has 14 residues. Germline CDR1 is SGHVS and CDR2 is FQNEAQ. V lost 5 bases, J lost 9 bases, and 8 bases stayed unmatched. CDR3 sequence reads: CASSSRDRVGIQYF. The CDR3 DNA is TGTGCCAGCAGCAGCCGGGACAGGGTAGGCATTCAGTACTTC. Together with reference TRBV7-8 and TRBJ2-4, the CDR3 gives the full variable domain: GAGVSQSPRYKVAKRGQDVALRCDPISGHVSLFWYQQALGQGPEFLTYFQNEAQLDKSGLPSDRFFAERPEGSVSTLKIQRTQQEDSAVYLCASSSRDRVGIQYFGAGTRLSVL.